The 8 T cell receptor beta chains presented below share a single source sample, sequenced in a study of radiation and T cells in renal cell carcinoma. Here immunoSEQ multiplex PCR was the method, and the copy in TCRdb shows in-frame clones only, minus some. The repertoire holds roughly 80,000 clones, with over 80% as singletons. Time point specified: blood 4 weeks post-SBRT, at nephrectomy. Documented treatment: 15 Gy SBRT to primary tumor, nephrectomy 4 weeks later. Sequenced material: blood, taken from a patient whose treatment included radiotherapy and nephrectomy. All receptors derive from a woman aged 55-75 years with renal cell carcinoma.

The chain carries TRBV18 and TRBJ2-6, with 10 bases matching TRBD1. The germline gives CDR1 KGHSH, CDR2 LQKENI. The CDR3 covers 18 residues. V lost 0 bases, J lost 1 base, and 3 bases stayed unmatched. The CDR3 is CASSPPGQGTSGANVLTF. The CDR3 DNA reads as TGTGCCAGCTCACCACCGGGACAGGGGACTTCTGGGGCCAACGTCCTGACTTTC. Filled out from reference TRBV18 and TRBJ2-6, the complete variable domain reads NAGVMQNPRHLVRRRGQEARLRCSPMKGHSHVYWYRQLPEEGLKFMVYLQKENIIDESGMPKERFSAEFPKEGPSILRIQQVVRGDSAAYFCASSPPGQGTSGANVLTFGAGSRLTVL.

The rearrangement links TRBV5-1 to TRBJ2-2; a possible D gene is TRBD1 (6 bases). Germline-derived CDR1 and CDR2 are SGHRS and YFSETQ. V dropped 4 bases and J dropped 4 bases, with 14 bases sitting between them. This CDR3 is 15 amino acids long. The CDR3 loop reads CASSPTPQGTGELFF. CDR3 nucleotide sequence: TGCGCCAGCAGCCCCACCCCACAGGGCACCGGGGAGCTGTTTTTT. Supplemented by reference TRBV5-1 and TRBJ2-2, the full variable domain reads KAGVTQTPRYLIKTRGQQVTLSCSPISGHRSVSWYQQTPGQGLQFLFEYFSETQRNKGNFPGRFSGRQFSNSRSEMNVSTLELGDSALYLCASSPTPQGTGELFFGEGSRLTVL.

This sequence joins TRBV6-5 and TRBJ1-2; a possible D gene is TRBD1 (5 bases). Deletions cut 0 bases from V and 5 bases from J, with 13 bases between. The CDR3 consists of 15 residues. Germline-derived CDR1 and CDR2 are MNHEY and SVGAGI. The CDR3 is CASSYSHRRQYGYTF. The CDR3 DNA reads TGTGCCAGCAGTTACTCCCACAGGAGACAGTATGGCTACACCTTC.

This chain links TRBV7-9 with TRBJ1-4; D remains ambiguous. Trimming shortened V by 6 bases and J by 6 bases, and 8 bases separated the two germline ends. The CDR3 covers 12 residues. Germline V gene data show CDR1 as SEHNR and CDR2 as FQNEAQ (reference sequence). The CDR3 DNA sequence: TGTGCCAGCAGTCCACCGGATGAAAAACTGTTTTTT. It encodes CASSPPDEKLFF.

The V gene is TRBV9, the J gene TRBJ1-2, with D possibly TRBD1 on 6 matching bases. V gave up 7 bases and J gave up 0 bases, with 16 bases separating them. The CDR3 is 15 residues long. Germline assignment: CDR1 SGDLS and CDR2 YYNGEE. CDR3 loop: CASANSDSPNYGYTF. The CDR3 DNA reads as TGTGCCAGCGCCAATTCGGACAGCCCTAACTATGGCTACACCTTC.

This sequence joins TRBV19 and TRBJ2-5, with D maybe TRBD1 (5 bases). Trimming cost V 6 bases and J 4 bases, with 15 bases left between them. The CDR3 consists of 14 residues. The germline CDR1 and CDR2 sequences are LNHDA and SQIVND (reference sequence). CDR3 in amino acids: CASRTTQGVETQYF. DNA for the CDR3: TGTGCCAGTAGAACGACCCAGGGTGTAGAGACCCAGTACTTC.

The V call is TRBV29-1, the J call TRBJ1-4; 8 bases are a match to TRBD1. J lost 7 bases, V lost 5 bases, and 6 bases had no gene match. From germline, CDR1 is SQVTM and CDR2 ANQGSEA. This CDR3 region has 13 residues. DNA for the CDR3: TGCAGCGTTCCACAGGGGGAGGGTGAAAAACTGTTTTTT. This sequence encodes CSVPQGEGEKLFF. Full variable domain (missing parts from reference TRBV29-1 and TRBJ1-4): SAVISQKPSRDICQRGTSLTIQCQVDSQVTMMFWYRQQPGQSLTLIATANQGSEATYESGFVIDKFPISRPNLTFSTLTVSNMSPEDSSIYLCSVPQGEGEKLFFGSGTQLSVL.

This chain uses TRBV19 with TRBJ1-1; a possible D gene is TRBD1 (5 bases). The CDR3 runs 13 residues. Looked up from germline, CDR1 is LNHDA and CDR2 is SQIVND (reference sequence). The V end was cut by 3 bases, the J end by 4 bases, with 9 bases between. The CDR3 sequence: CASSIVGTTEAFF. CDR3 coding DNA: TGTGCCAGTAGTATTGTTGGGACCACTGAAGCTTTCTTT.